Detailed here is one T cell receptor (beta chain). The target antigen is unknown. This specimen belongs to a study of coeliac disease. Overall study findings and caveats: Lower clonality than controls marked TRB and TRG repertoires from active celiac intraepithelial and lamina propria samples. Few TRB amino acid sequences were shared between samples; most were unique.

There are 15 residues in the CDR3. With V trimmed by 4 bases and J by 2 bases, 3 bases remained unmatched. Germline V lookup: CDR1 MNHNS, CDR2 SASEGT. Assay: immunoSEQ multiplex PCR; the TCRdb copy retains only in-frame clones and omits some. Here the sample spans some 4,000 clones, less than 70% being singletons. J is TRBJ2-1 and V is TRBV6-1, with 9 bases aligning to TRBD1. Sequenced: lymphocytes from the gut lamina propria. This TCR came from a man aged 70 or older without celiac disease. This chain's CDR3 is CASSADRGAYNEQFF. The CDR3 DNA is TGTGCCAGCAGTGCGGACAGGGGAGCCTACAATGAGCAGTTCTTC.